Listed here is a single TCR beta chain. No antigen is known for it. This entry is derived from a study of graft-versus-host responses after intestinal transplantation. On the study more broadly: In this cohort, recipients had multivisceral, liver-intestinal, or isolated intestinal transplants. Following induction with anti-thymocyte globulin, all recipients were given tacrolimus and steroids for three to four years.

This table comes from immunoSEQ multiplex PCR, and its TCRdb copy is limited to in-frame clones, with some not included. Among under 150,000 clones listed, 85% to 95% were seen once. Findings and caveats of the study: An association linked early post-transplant HvG declines with peak circulating GvH clone levels. Recipient marrow harbored GvH clones, some of which surfaced first in ileum or blood.

V shed 4 bases and J 0 bases; nucleotides not matched to a gene: 5. The CDR3 is 16 amino acids. Germline V gene lookup returns CDR1 SGHKS and CDR2 YYEKEE (reference sequence). The chain links TRBV5-5 to TRBJ2-2; 8 bases agree with TRBD1. Sequencing was performed on unstimulated CD4+ T cells sorted from spleen or lymph node cells, taken before intestinal transplant. The sequence was collected from a human donor who received an intestinal transplant. The CDR3 sequence is CASSQPQGANTGELFF. The CDR3, as DNA: TGTGCCAGCAGCCAGCCACAGGGGGCGAACACCGGGGAGCTGTTTTTT.